The 29 T cell receptor beta chains reported below all come from one sample, sequenced in a study of CD8+ T cells in alopecia areata. Investigators isolated RNA and reverse transcribed it into cDNA to act as the sequencing template. Here immunoSEQ multiplex PCR was the method, and the copy in TCRdb shows in-frame clones only, minus some. The table includes about 37,000 clones, approximately 54% detected once. CD4+ cells belonging to five patients, who were in the biomarker study, were further sorted into CD25+CD127- cells. The material sequenced was CD4+ Tregs sorted from blood. These receptors all come from a human donor with alopecia areata.

V is TRBV7-9 and J is TRBJ2-7; 7 bases are shared with TRBD1. Germline V gene sequence: CDR1 SEHNR, CDR2 FQNEAQ (reference sequence). With 0 bases clipped from V and 6 bases from J, the junction kept 5 bases outside the gene matches. The CDR3 totals 14 residues. CDR3 protein: CASSLAVGQFEQYF. DNA for the CDR3: TGTGCCAGCAGCTTAGCGGTGGGACAGTTCGAGCAGTACTTC.

The chain carries TRBV14 and TRBJ1-1; D may be TRBD1 (6 bases). Between the trimmed V and J ends, which lost 5 bases and 7 bases, there was a span of 11 bases. This CDR3 contains 12 residues. The germline gives CDR1 SGHDN, CDR2 FVKESK. The CDR3 DNA follows: TGTGCCAGCAGCTACAGGGTTGGTGAAGCTTTCTTT. This codes for CASSYRVGEAFF.

V is TRBV18 and J is TRBJ2-7, with D possibly being TRBD2 (5 bases). Between the trimmed V and J ends, which lost 2 bases and 3 bases, there was a span of 8 bases. This CDR3 is built from 13 residues. Germline V lookup: CDR1 KGHSH, CDR2 LQKENI. In DNA form, the CDR3 reads TGTGCCAGCTCACCAGTTGAGGGCTACGAGCAGTACTTC. Translated: CASSPVEGYEQYF.

This clone was seen just once. The chain combines TRBV27 with TRBJ1-1; 8 bases map to TRBD1. This CDR3 is built from 16 residues. V dropped 3 bases and J dropped 4; count of bases not matched to a gene: 10. Germline CDR1 and CDR2: MNHEY and SMNVEV (reference sequence). The CDR3 bases are TGTGCCAGCAGTTTCTCCACGGGACAGGTCGGCACTGAAGCTTTCTTT. The encoded protein is CASSFSTGQVGTEAFF.

CDR3 in amino acids: CASSRGGGPETQYF. The CDR3 nucleotides read TGTGCCAGCAGCCGGGGGGGAGGCCCAGAGACCCAGTACTTC. The chain joins TRBV7-2 to TRBJ2-5; TRBD2 aligns across 8 bases. Germline assignment: CDR1 SGHTA and CDR2 FQGNSA. Trimming at V came to 5 bases and at J to 4 bases, leaving 6 bases not matched to a gene. This CDR3 contains 14 residues.

The V gene is TRBV5-1, the J gene TRBJ1-1; a possible D gene is TRBD1 (5 bases). Germline V CDR1 and CDR2: SGHRS, YFSETQ. Trimming took 4 bases from V and 7 from J, leaving 11 bases between them. This CDR3 has 12 amino acids. DNA of the CDR3: TGCGCCAGCAGCCCGGGGGGGTATGAAGCTTTCTTT. Translating gives CASSPGGYEAFF.

The chain combines TRBV4-1 with TRBJ2-6; D may be TRBD2 (6 bases). This CDR3 contains 14 residues. Germline lookup yields CDR1 MGHRA and CDR2 YSYEKL. V lost 4 bases, J lost 2 bases, and 6 bases lay in between. The CDR3 here is CASSRGAGANVLTF. CDR3 nucleotide sequence: TGCGCCAGCAGCCGGGGGGCTGGGGCCAACGTCCTGACTTTC.

The chain joins TRBV4-3 to TRBJ2-1, with D tentatively TRBD1 (5 bases). The ends were cut back, 0 bases at V and 8 bases at J, with 11 bases in the middle. The germline V gene has CDR1 LGHNA and CDR2 YSLEER. This CDR3 has 14 residues. Written as DNA, the CDR3 is TGCGCCAGCAGCCAAGAAGGGTCCAGGGATGAGCAGTTCTTC. Translation gives CASSQEGSRDEQFF.

V usage is TRBV27 and J usage is TRBJ2-6; 7 bases are a match to TRBD1. Trimming removed 5 bases from V and 0 bases from J; junction bases left unmatched: 10. The CDR3 consists of 18 residues. Looked up from germline, CDR1 is MNHEY and CDR2 is SMNVEV (reference sequence). The CDR3 loop is CASSPTGPPYSGANVLTF. CDR3 bases: TGTGCCAGCAGTCCGACAGGGCCTCCCTACTCTGGGGCCAACGTCCTGACTTTC.

This CDR3 is CASTITGQETQYF. The CDR3 DNA is TGTGCCAGCACCATTACAGGGCAAGAGACCCAGTACTTC. This chain joins TRBV11-2 and TRBJ2-5; possibly TRBD1 for D (6 bases). Germline V gives CDR1 SGHAT, CDR2 FQNNGV. The CDR3 is 13 residues long. V lost 7 bases and J lost 2, with 11 bases in between.

This chain links TRBV15 with TRBJ2-5, with a possible D match to TRBD2 (7 bases). Trimming shortened V by 1 base and J by 5 bases, and 11 bases separated the two germline ends. This CDR3 comprises 14 residues. Germline CDR1 and CDR2: LNHNV and YYDKDF (reference sequence). This CDR3 reads CATSRAGGRETQYF. In nucleotides, the CDR3 is TGTGCCACCAGCAGAGCGGGGGGCAGGGAGACCCAGTACTTC. The whole variable domain, filled in from reference TRBV15 and TRBJ2-5, reads DAMVIQNPRYQVTQFGKPVTLSCSQTLNHNVMYWYQQKSSQAPKLLFHYYDKDFNNEADTPDNFQSRRPNTSFCFLDIRSPGLGDTAMYLCATSRAGGRETQYFGPGTRLLVL.

The V and J genes are TRBV4-1 and TRBJ2-5; TRBD1 matches 7 bases. The V gene end was trimmed by 4 bases and the J gene end by 2 bases; junction bases not matched to a gene: 7. Germline loops: CDR1 MGHRA, CDR2 YSYEKL. This CDR3 is built from 15 residues. CDR3 nucleotide sequence: TGCGCCAGCAGCCCACAGGGGACCCCACAAGAGACCCAGTACTTC. This encodes CASSPQGTPQETQYF.

This clone was observed a handful of times. This chain uses TRBV4-3 with TRBJ2-5; 9 nucleotides agree with TRBD2. The CDR3 spans 17 residues. Per the germline V gene, CDR1 is LGHNA and CDR2 is YSLEER. The V gene end was trimmed by 0 bases and the J gene end by 5 bases; junction bases not matched to a gene: 10. The CDR3 nucleotides are TGCGCCAGCAGCCAAGATTGGCTAGCGGGGTTGGGGGAGACCCAGTACTTC. Translated, it gives CASSQDWLAGLGETQYF.

A few counts support this clone. The chain joins TRBV6-6 to TRBJ2-7; 10 bases align to TRBD1. There are 14 residues in the CDR3. Germline CDR1 is MNHNY and CDR2 is SVGAGI (reference sequence). Trimming cost V 5 bases and J 1 base; bases outside gene matches: 2. The CDR3 DNA reads TGTGCCAGCAGTGACAGGGGGCTGTCCTACGAGCAGTACTTC. Protein product: CASSDRGLSYEQYF.

The chain uses TRBV6-6 and TRBJ1-4, with D possibly matching TRBD1 (5 bases). The CDR3 totals 15 residues. Germline V gives CDR1 MNHNY, CDR2 SVGAGI (reference sequence). Trimming removed 3 bases from V and 7 bases from J, with 15 bases in between. CDR3 sequence: CASSYRESQGEKLFF. As DNA, the CDR3 is TGTGCCAGCAGTTATCGGGAGTCTCAGGGTGAAAAACTGTTTTTT.

The rearrangement joins TRBV7-9 to TRBJ2-3; no reliable D call. The V and J ends lost 5 bases and 2 bases respectively, with 5 bases between them. CDR1 is SEHNR, CDR2 FQNEAQ, per germline (reference sequence). The CDR3 sequence is 12 residues long. CDR3 region: CASSLFTDTQYF. Written as DNA, the CDR3 is TGTGCCAGCAGCCTATTCACAGATACGCAGTATTTT.

The genes are TRBV6-6 and TRBJ2-3, with no clear D. The V gene's germline CDR1 is MNHNY and CDR2 SVGAGI (reference sequence). The length of the CDR3 is 12 residues. Trimming took off 5 bases at V and 2 bases at J, with 5 bases between the two ends. The CDR3 DNA is TGTGCCAGCAGTACCCCCACAGATACGCAGTATTTT. This sequence encodes CASSTPTDTQYF.

The chain is built from TRBV18 and TRBJ2-7, with D maybe TRBD1 (6 bases). The CDR3 has 17 residues. Germline loops: CDR1 KGHSH, CDR2 LQKENI. Trimming shortened V by 3 bases and J by 7 bases, and 25 bases separated the two germline ends. DNA for the CDR3: TGTGCCAGCTCACCGACCCCCACGGTACTAGTTCAGGGGGAGCAGTACTTC. Protein product: CASSPTPTVLVQGEQYF.

This clone was found a few times. The rearrangement links TRBV9 to TRBJ2-3; D might be TRBD1 (6 bases). Germline CDR1 is SGDLS and CDR2 is YYNGEE. The length of the CDR3 is 15 residues. V lost 7 bases and J 0 bases, leaving 15 bases between the germline ends. CDR3 residues: CASGPRQGSTDTQYF. In nucleotides, the CDR3 is TGTGCCAGCGGACCGCGGCAGGGGAGCACAGATACGCAGTATTTT.

The rearrangement uses TRBV27 and TRBJ2-2; 9 bases align to TRBD1. Germline lookup yields CDR1 MNHEY and CDR2 SMNVEV (reference sequence). The junction had 5 bases not matched to a gene; V was cut back by 6 bases and J by 6 bases. The CDR3 consists of 14 residues. Here the CDR3 DNA reads TGTGCCAGCAGAGGACAGGGGCGGTCCGGGGAGCTGTTTTTT. The encoded protein is CASRGQGRSGELFF.

The CDR3 is CASSYNRPTTDTQYF. The CDR3 nucleotides are TGTGCCAGCAGTTACAACCGGCCAACCACAGATACGCAGTATTTT. V gene TRBV6-5 combines with J gene TRBJ2-3; D not resolved. The CDR3 contains 15 residues. CDR1 and CDR2 (germline): MNHEY, SVGAGI. V gave up 2 bases and J gave up 2 bases, with 11 bases separating them.

The CDR3 loop reads CASSLDTGIWGTQYF. DNA for the CDR3: TGTGCCAGCAGTTTAGATACAGGGATCTGGGGTACGCAGTATTTT. The V gene is TRBV27, the J gene TRBJ2-3; a weak D match, TRBD1 (6 bases). The CDR3 spans 15 residues. Germline V CDR1 and CDR2: MNHEY, SMNVEV (reference sequence). Trimming shortened V by 2 bases and J by 8 bases, and 17 bases separated the two germline ends.

This clone has a handful of counts. This chain joins TRBV4-3 and TRBJ2-7, with D unresolved. The CDR3 is made up of 13 amino acids. V was clipped by 1 base and J by 2 bases, with 6 bases between them. The germline gives CDR1 LGHNA, CDR2 YSLEER. The CDR3 here is CASSQGITYEQYF. The CDR3 DNA sequence: TGCGCCAGCAGCCAAGGAATCACCTACGAGCAGTACTTC.

This clone appeared a few times. The CDR3 DNA is TGCGCCAGCAGCTTGGACGGGGGGCCCCAAGAGACCCAGTACTTC. Translated, it gives CASSLDGGPQETQYF. This chain uses TRBV5-1 with TRBJ2-5; TRBD2 is a possible D gene (7 bases). Between the trimmed V and J ends, which lost 0 bases and 1 base, there was a span of 10 bases. CDR3 length: 15 residues. Germline-derived CDR1 and CDR2 are SGHRS and YFSETQ.

V is TRBV29-1 and J is TRBJ2-3; 11 bases fit TRBD2. The CDR3 totals 18 residues. The trim removed 3 bases at V and 0 bases at J, leaving 11 bases unmatched. Germline loops: CDR1 SQVTM, CDR2 ANQGSEA. CDR3 bases: TGCAGCGTTGAGGGAGGTGGGACTAGCGGTTCTAGCACAGATACGCAGTATTTT. It is translated as CSVEGGGTSGSSTDTQYF.

The genes are TRBV7-3 and TRBJ2-1, with D tentatively TRBD2 (5 bases). CDR3 size: 15 residues. V gave up 2 bases and J gave up 3 bases, with 11 bases separating them. Germline V gene data show CDR1 as SGHTA and CDR2 as FQGTGA. The CDR3 bases are TGTGCCAGCAGCTTATTCAACCGGGGCTACAATGAGCAGTTCTTC. It specifies CASSLFNRGYNEQFF.

The chain recombines TRBV7-9 with TRBJ1-5; D is perhaps TRBD1 (5 bases). V gave up 5 bases and J gave up 6 bases, with 8 bases separating them. Germline V gene data show CDR1 as SEHNR and CDR2 as FQNEAQ (reference sequence). The CDR3 is 12 residues long. DNA of the CDR3: TGTGCCAGCAGCAGGGGTGCTCAGCCCCAGCATTTT. This encodes CASSRGAQPQHF.

The table lists this clone with a count of one. V gene TRBV9 combines with J gene TRBJ1-5, with unresolved D. The CDR3 totals 15 residues. With 0 bases removed from V and 4 bases from J, the gap between germline ends came to 11 bases. Per the germline V gene, CDR1 is SGDLS and CDR2 is YYNGEE. CDR3 amino acids: CASSVVGVLNQPQHF. CDR3 nucleotide sequence: TGTGCCAGCAGCGTAGTTGGCGTCTTAAATCAGCCCCAGCATTTT.

This clone was picked up a small number of times. The J gene is TRBJ2-1, the V gene TRBV10-3, with D perhaps matching TRBD1 (6 bases). CDR1 and CDR2 from the germline V gene are ENHRY and SYGVKD. This CDR3 has 14 residues. The V end lost 4 bases, the J end lost 8 bases, and 15 bases lay between the germline ends. The chain's CDR3 is CAISGTGYDDEQFF. CDR3 bases: TGTGCCATCAGTGGAACAGGGTATGACGATGAGCAGTTCTTC.